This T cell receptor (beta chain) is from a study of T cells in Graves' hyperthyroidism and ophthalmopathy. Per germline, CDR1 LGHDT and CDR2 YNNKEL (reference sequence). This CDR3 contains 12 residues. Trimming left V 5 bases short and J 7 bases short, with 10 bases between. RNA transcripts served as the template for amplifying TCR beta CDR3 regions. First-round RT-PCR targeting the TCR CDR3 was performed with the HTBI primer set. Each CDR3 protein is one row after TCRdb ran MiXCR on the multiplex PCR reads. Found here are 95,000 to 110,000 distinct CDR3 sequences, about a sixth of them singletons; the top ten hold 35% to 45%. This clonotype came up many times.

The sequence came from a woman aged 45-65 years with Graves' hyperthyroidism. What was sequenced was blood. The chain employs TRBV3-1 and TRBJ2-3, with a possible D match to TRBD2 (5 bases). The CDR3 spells CASSSPGYTQYF. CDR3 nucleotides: TGTGCCAGCAGCTCCCCGGGGTATACGCAGTATTTT.